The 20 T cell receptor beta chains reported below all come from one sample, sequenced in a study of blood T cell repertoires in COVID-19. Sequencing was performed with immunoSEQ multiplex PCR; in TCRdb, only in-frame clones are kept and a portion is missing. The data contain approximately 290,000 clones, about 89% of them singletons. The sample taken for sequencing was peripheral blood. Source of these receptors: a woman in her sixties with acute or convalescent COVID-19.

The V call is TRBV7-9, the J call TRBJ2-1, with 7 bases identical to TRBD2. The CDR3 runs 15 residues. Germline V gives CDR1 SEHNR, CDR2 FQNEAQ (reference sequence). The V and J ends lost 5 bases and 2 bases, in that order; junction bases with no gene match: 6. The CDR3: CASSPRGVTYNEQFF. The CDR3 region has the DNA TGTGCCAGCAGCCCACGGGGGGTTACCTACAATGAGCAGTTCTTC.

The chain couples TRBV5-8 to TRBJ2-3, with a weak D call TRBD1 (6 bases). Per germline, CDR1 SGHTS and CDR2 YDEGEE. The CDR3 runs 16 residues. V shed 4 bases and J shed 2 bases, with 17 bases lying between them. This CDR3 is CASSKRGRGNTDTQYF. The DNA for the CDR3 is TGTGCCAGCAGCAAGAGGGGCAGGGGAAACACAGATACGCAGTATTTT.

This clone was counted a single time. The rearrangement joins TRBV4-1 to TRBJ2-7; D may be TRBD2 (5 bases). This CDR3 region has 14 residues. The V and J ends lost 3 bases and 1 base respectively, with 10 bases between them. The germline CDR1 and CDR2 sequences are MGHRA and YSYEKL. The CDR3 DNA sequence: TGCGCCAGCAGCCAGTTCCGGGGTTCCTACGAGCAGTACTTC. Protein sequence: CASSQFRGSYEQYF.

CDR3 residues: CASSQAVSPGANTEAFF. CDR3 DNA: TGTGCCAGCAGCCAAGCTGTCTCCCCTGGGGCGAACACTGAAGCTTTCTTT. The rearrangement links TRBV3-1 (or the pseudogene TRBV3-2) to TRBJ1-1, with D possibly being TRBD1 (5 bases). The CDR3 runs to 17 residues. CDR1 LGHDT and CDR2 YNNKEL come from the germline V gene (reference sequence). V lost 1 base to trimming and J lost 1 base, with 16 bases between them.

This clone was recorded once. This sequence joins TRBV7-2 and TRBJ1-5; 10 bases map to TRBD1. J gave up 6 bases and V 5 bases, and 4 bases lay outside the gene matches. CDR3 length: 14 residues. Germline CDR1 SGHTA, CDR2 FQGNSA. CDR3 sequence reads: CASSPTGGGQPQHF. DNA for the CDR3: TGTGCCAGCAGCCCGACAGGGGGCGGTCAGCCCCAGCATTTT. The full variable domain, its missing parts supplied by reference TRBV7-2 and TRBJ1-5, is GAGVSQSPSNKVTEKGKDVELRCDPISGHTALYWYRQSLGQGLEFLIYFQGNSAPDKSGLPSDRFSAERTGGSVSTLTIQRTQQEDSAVYLCASSPTGGGQPQHFGDGTRLSIL.

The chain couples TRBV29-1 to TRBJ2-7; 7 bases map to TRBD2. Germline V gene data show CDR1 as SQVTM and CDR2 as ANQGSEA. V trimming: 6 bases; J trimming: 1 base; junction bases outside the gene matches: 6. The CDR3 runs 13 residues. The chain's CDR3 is CSVKGLLSYEQYF. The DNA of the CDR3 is TGCAGCGTCAAGGGACTACTTTCCTACGAGCAGTACTTC.

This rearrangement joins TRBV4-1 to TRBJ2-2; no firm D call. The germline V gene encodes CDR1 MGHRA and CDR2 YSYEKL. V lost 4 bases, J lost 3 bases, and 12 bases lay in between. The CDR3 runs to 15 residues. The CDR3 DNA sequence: TGCGCCAGCAGCCCCCCAGGCCCCGACACCGGGGAGCTGTTTTTT. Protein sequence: CASSPPGPDTGELFF.

The CDR3 DNA reads TGTGCCAGCAGTTTCAATCGGGACAGTTTAAATGGCTACACCTTC. It encodes CASSFNRDSLNGYTF. The rearrangement links TRBV6-6 to TRBJ1-2, with TRBD1 identical over 7 bases. J lost 6 bases, V lost 4 bases, and 11 bases had no gene match. Germline V gives CDR1 MNHNY, CDR2 SVGAGI (reference sequence). The CDR3 sequence is 15 residues long.

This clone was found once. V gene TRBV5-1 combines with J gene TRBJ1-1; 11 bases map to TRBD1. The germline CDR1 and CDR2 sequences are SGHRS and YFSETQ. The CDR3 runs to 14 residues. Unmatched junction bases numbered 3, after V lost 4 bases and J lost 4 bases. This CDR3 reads CASSPGTGGTEAFF. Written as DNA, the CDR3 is TGCGCCAGCAGCCCTGGGACAGGGGGCACTGAAGCTTTCTTT. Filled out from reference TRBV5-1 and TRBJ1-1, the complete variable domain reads KAGVTQTPRYLIKTRGQQVTLSCSPISGHRSVSWYQQTPGQGLQFLFEYFSETQRNKGNFPGRFSGRQFSNSRSEMNVSTLELGDSALYLCASSPGTGGTEAFFGQGTRLTVV.

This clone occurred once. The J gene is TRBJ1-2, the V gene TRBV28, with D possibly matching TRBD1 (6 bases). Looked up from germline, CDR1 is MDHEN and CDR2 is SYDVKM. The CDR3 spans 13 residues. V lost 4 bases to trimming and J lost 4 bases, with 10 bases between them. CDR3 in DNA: TGTGCCAGCAGTTCAGGGGCCCCCTATGGCTACACCTTC. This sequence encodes CASSSGAPYGYTF.

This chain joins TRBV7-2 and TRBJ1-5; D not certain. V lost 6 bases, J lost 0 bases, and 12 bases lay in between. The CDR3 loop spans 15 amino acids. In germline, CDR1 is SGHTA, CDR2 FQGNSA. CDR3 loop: CASRRDAGSNQPQHF. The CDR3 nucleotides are TGTGCCAGCAGACGTGACGCGGGTAGCAATCAGCCCCAGCATTTT.

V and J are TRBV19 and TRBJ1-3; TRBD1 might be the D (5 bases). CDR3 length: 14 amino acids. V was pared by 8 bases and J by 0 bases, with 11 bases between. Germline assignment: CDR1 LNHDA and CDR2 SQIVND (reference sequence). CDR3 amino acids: CASRTPGSGNTIYF. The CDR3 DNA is TGTGCCAGTCGGACACCCGGCTCTGGAAACACCATATATTTT.

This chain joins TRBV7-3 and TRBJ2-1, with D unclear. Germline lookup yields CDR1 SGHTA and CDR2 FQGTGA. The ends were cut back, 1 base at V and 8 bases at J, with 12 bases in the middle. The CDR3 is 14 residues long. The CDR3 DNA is TGTGCCAGCAGCTTAATTAACCCGGCGGATGAGCAGTTCTTC. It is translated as CASSLINPADEQFF.

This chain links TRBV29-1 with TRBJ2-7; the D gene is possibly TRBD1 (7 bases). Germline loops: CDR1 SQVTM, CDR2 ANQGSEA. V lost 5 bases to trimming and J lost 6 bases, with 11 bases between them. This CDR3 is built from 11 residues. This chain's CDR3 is CSVFQGGEQYF. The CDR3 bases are TGCAGCGTTTTCCAGGGGGGCGAGCAGTACTTC.

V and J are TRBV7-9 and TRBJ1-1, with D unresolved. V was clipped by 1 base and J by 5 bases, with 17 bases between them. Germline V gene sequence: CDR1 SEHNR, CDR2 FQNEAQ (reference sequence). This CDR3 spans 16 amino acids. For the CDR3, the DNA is TGTGCCAGCAGCTTAGAGTTAGGTCCCGAGCGGACTGAAGCTTTCTTT. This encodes CASSLELGPERTEAFF.

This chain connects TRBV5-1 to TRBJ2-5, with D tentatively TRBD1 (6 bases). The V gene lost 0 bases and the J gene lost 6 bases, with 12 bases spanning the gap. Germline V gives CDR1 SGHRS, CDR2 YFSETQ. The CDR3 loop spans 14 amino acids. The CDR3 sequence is CASSLEGDSKTQYF. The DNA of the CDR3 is TGCGCCAGCAGCTTGGAGGGGGATTCAAAGACCCAGTACTTC.

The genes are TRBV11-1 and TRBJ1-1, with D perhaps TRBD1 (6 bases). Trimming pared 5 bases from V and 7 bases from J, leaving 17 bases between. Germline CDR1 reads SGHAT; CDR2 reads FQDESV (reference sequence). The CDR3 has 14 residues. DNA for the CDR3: TGTGCCAGCAGCCCCACCTCAGGGGTTCATGAAGCTTTCTTT. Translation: CASSPTSGVHEAFF.

In DNA, the CDR3 is TGTGCCAGCAGGCCGGTAGCGGGAGGGCGCGATGAGCAGTTCTTC. Residues: CASRPVAGGRDEQFF. The chain couples TRBV7-2 to TRBJ2-1; TRBD2 agrees at 11 bases. Germline V CDR1 and CDR2: SGHTA, FQGNSA. Losses at the gene ends were 6 bases for V and 8 bases for J; bases not matched to a gene: 9. This CDR3 contains 15 residues.

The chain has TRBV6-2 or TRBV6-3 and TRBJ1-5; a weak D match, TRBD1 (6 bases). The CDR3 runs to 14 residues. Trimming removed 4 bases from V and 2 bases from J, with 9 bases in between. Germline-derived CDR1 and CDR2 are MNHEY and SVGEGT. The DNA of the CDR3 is TGTGCCAGCAGTTCCTGGACAGGCAATCAGCCCCAGCATTTT. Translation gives CASSSWTGNQPQHF.

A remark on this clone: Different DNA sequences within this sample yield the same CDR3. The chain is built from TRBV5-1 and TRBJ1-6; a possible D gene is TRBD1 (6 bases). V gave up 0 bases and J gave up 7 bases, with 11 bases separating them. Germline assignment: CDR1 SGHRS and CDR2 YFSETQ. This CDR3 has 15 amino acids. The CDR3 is CASSLDRGANSPLHF. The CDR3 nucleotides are TGCGCCAGCAGCTTGGATCGGGGGGCGAATTCACCCCTCCACTTT.